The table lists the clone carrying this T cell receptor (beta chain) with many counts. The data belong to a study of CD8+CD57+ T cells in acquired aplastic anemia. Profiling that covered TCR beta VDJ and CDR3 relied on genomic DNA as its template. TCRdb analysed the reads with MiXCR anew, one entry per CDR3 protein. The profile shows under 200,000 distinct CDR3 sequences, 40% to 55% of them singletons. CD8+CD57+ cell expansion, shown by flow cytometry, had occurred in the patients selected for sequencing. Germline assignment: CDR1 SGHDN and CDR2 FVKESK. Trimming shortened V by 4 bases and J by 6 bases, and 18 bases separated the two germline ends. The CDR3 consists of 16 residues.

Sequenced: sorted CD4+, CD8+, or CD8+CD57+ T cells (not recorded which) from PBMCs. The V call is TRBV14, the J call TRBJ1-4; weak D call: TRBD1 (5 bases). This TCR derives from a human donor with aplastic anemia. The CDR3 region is CASSRPEGYVDEKLFF. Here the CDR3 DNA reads TGTGCCAGCAGCCGACCGGAGGGGTACGTAGATGAAAAACTGTTTTTT. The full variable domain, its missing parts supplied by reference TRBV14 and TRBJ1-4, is EAGVTQFPSHSVIEKGQTVTLRCDPISGHDNLYWYRRVMGKEIKFLLHFVKESKQDESGMPNNRFLAERTGGTYSTLKVQPAELEDSGVYFCASSRPEGYVDEKLFFGSGTQLSVL.